The following is a TCR beta chain sequence with its context. The data stem from a study of blood T cell repertoires in COVID-19. Germline V lookup: CDR1 SNHLY, CDR2 FYNNEI. This CDR3 is 14 amino acids long. J lost 2 bases, V lost 10 bases, and 7 bases had no gene match. Method: immunoSEQ multiplex PCR; TCRdb's copy keeps in-frame clones and lacks some. Among 200,000 to 250,000 clones, about 88% were seen once, and the ten largest hold under 2.5%. The chain joins TRBV2 to TRBJ1-4, with 7 bases identical to TRBD1. This receptor was identified in a man in his forties or fifties with active or convalescent COVID-19. The sample consisted of peripheral blood. The CDR3 region has the DNA TGTGCCATTTCCCAACAGGGGACTAATGAAAAACTGTTTTTT. This translates into CAISQQGTNEKLFF.